Following are 16 T cell receptor beta chains from one sample sequenced in a study of T-cell memory formation after mild COVID-19. TCRdb re-called the 5' RACE reads through MiXCR, storing one row per CDR3 protein. This table has a few hundred thousand distinct CDR3 sequences, 15% to 20% appearing once. Sequencing input: PBMCs or a T cell subset sorted from them (not recorded which). The receptors stem from a man aged 18 to 30 who had mild COVID-19 (a few samples of this study predate the infection). Cell type and time point are not known.

In this sample, this clonotype turned up a few times. This chain connects TRBV9 to TRBJ2-2, with D unresolved. V dropped 2 bases and J dropped 4 bases, with 6 bases sitting between them. Germline V gene data show CDR1 as SGDLS and CDR2 as YYNGEE. This CDR3 has 13 residues. The CDR3 here is CASSVRITGELFF. As DNA, the CDR3 is TGTGCCAGCAGCGTCAGAATCACCGGGGAGCTGTTTTTT.

In its sample, this clonotype was seen a few times. The rearrangement links TRBV20-1 to TRBJ2-5; D not certain. Germline CDR1 and CDR2: DFQATT and SNEGSKA (reference sequence). The CDR3 is made up of 12 amino acids. V lost 2 bases, J lost 4 bases, and 8 bases lay in between. Written as DNA, the CDR3 is TGCAGTGCTAGATGGATCGGAGAGACCCAGTACTTC. Protein: CSARWIGETQYF.

This clonotype was detected many times. The chain joins TRBV12-3 or TRBV12-4 to TRBJ2-2; no definite D call. Trimming pared 5 bases from V and 6 bases from J, leaving 13 bases between. This CDR3 is 14 amino acids long. CDR3 coding DNA: TGTGCCAGCAGTGGTGGCTCCTGGGCCGGGGAGCTGTTTTTT. Translated: CASSGGSWAGELFF.

V and J are TRBV12-3 or TRBV12-4 and TRBJ2-3; D might be TRBD2 (5 bases). V lost 2 bases and J lost 5, with 14 bases in between. CDR3 length: 15 amino acids. The CDR3 region is CASSLLGTEGDTQYF. As DNA, the CDR3 is TGTGCCAGCAGTTTACTGGGTACAGAGGGAGATACGCAGTATTTT.

The CDR3 spells CSARRPEGSYEQYV. CDR3 bases: TGCAGTGCTAGGAGGCCGGAGGGCTCCTACGAGCAGTACGTC. V is TRBV20-1 and J is TRBJ2-7; D is possibly TRBD2 (6 bases). This CDR3 spans 14 amino acids. Germline V lookup: CDR1 DFQATT, CDR2 SNEGSKA (reference sequence). V gave up 3 bases and J gave up 0 bases, with 12 bases separating them.

This clonotype was observed a handful of times. This chain links TRBV2 with TRBJ2-7, with no clear D. This CDR3 has 14 residues. Trimming removed 2 bases at V and 7 bases at J, with 15 bases between. Germline CDR1 is SNHLY and CDR2 is FYNNEI. CDR3 nucleotide sequence: TGTGCCAGCAGTGAAATGTGGGGAAACTCGGAGCAGTACGTC. This encodes CASSEMWGNSEQYV.

The V call is TRBV11-2, the J call TRBJ2-5; D remains ambiguous. Germline V gene lookup returns CDR1 SGHAT and CDR2 FQNNGV. There are 13 residues in the CDR3. Between the trimmed V and J ends, which lost 6 bases and 4 bases, there was a span of 12 bases. The CDR3 DNA reads TGTGCCAGCAGTCCGGGTGTTACAGAGACCCAGTACTTC. This sequence encodes CASSPGVTETQYF.

This clonotype was observed at least ten times. J is TRBJ1-4 and V is TRBV7-2, with 7 bases matching TRBD1. This CDR3 has 14 residues. CDR1 SGHTA and CDR2 FQGNSA come from the germline V gene. Trimming cost V 3 bases and J 8 bases; bases outside gene matches: 6. CDR3 protein: CASSFWQGDEKLFF. CDR3 DNA: TGTGCCAGCAGCTTTTGGCAGGGGGACGAAAAACTGTTTTTT. The variable domain in full, completed from reference TRBV7-2 and TRBJ1-4, reads GAGVSQSPSNKVTEKGKDVELRCDPISGHTALYWYRQSLGQGLEFLIYFQGNSAPDKSGLPSDRFSAERTGGSVSTLTIQRTQQEDSAVYLCASSFWQGDEKLFFGSGTQLSVL.

A few counts support this clonotype. Here the CDR3 DNA reads TGCAGTCCTCTGAGGATTGGCAATTCACCCCTCCACTTT. Protein product: CSPLRIGNSPLHF. The gene calls are TRBV20-1 and TRBJ1-6; D is uncertain. Germline CDR1 and CDR2: DFQATT and SNEGSKA (reference sequence). This CDR3 spans 13 amino acids. The V and J ends lost 8 bases and 7 bases respectively, with 15 bases between them.

This clonotype was counted only a few times. The rearrangement joins TRBV4-2 to TRBJ2-5; D not resolved. V lost 4 bases and J lost 0, with 9 bases in between. The length of the CDR3 is 14 residues. Germline V lookup: CDR1 LGHNA, CDR2 YNFKEQ. CDR3 sequence reads: CASSPPTDQETQYF. CDR3 nucleotide sequence: TGTGCCAGCAGCCCACCGACGGACCAAGAGACCCAGTACTTC.

This clonotype has more than one count but fewer than ten. The rearrangement uses TRBV4-1 and TRBJ1-2; tentative D call: TRBD1 (5 bases). Germline V gene lookup returns CDR1 MGHRA and CDR2 YSYEKL. This CDR3 has 15 residues. The V end was cut by 3 bases, the J end by 8 bases, with 19 bases between. This CDR3 reads CASSQEGRASRGYTF. CDR3 bases: TGCGCCAGCAGCCAGGAGGGGCGGGCATCTCGGGGCTACACCTTC.

This clonotype was counted between two and nine times. J is TRBJ2-2 and V is TRBV5-5, with TRBD1 matching over 9 bases. Germline values: CDR1 SGHKS, CDR2 YYEKEE (reference sequence). The CDR3 consists of 16 residues. J was trimmed by 6 bases and V by 3 bases; bases with no gene match: 9. The chain's CDR3 is CASSWGQGSASGELFF. The CDR3 coding sequence is TGTGCCAGCAGCTGGGGACAGGGATCTGCATCCGGGGAGCTGTTTTTT.

This clonotype occurred a few times. This sequence joins TRBV3-1 and TRBJ2-1; 10 bases map to TRBD1. This CDR3 has 16 amino acids. CDR1 is LGHDT, CDR2 YNNKEL, per germline (reference sequence). V was pared by 4 bases and J by 5 bases, with 8 bases of the junction left unmatched. The CDR3 loop reads CASSPAWDRGNNEQFF. CDR3 bases: TGTGCCAGCAGCCCGGCATGGGACAGGGGAAACAATGAGCAGTTCTTC.

This clonotype showed up many times. The chain couples TRBV7-3 to TRBJ2-1; 7 bases are shared with TRBD2. The CDR3 has 16 amino acids. The V gene's germline CDR1 is SGHTA and CDR2 FQGTGA. The J segment lost 0 bases and the V segment lost 3 bases, leaving 5 bases of the junction unmatched. This CDR3 is CASSLSGGSSYNEQFF. The CDR3 DNA is TGTGCCAGCAGCTTGTCGGGCGGGAGCTCCTACAATGAGCAGTTCTTC.

This chain uses TRBV28 with TRBJ1-1, with 8 bases lining up with TRBD1. The germline V gene has CDR1 MDHEN and CDR2 SYDVKM. The length of the CDR3 is 15 residues. V lost 6 bases to trimming and J lost 8 bases; unmatched junction nucleotides: 14. The CDR3 protein is CASSPPGQAFGEAFF. The CDR3 DNA sequence: TGTGCCAGCAGCCCTCCGGGACAGGCTTTTGGGGAAGCTTTCTTT.

This clonotype was observed at least ten times. The chain recombines TRBV5-1 with TRBJ1-1; D gene ambiguous. Germline V lookup: CDR1 SGHRS, CDR2 YFSETQ. V dropped 1 base and J dropped 1 base, with 5 bases sitting between them. The CDR3 totals 13 residues. CDR3 in amino acids: CASSLWGNTEAFF. The CDR3 bases are TGCGCCAGCAGCTTGTGGGGGAACACTGAAGCTTTCTTT. Based on the CDR3 plus reference TRBV5-1 and TRBJ1-1, the full variable domain is KAGVTQTPRYLIKTRGQQVTLSCSPISGHRSVSWYQQTPGQGLQFLFEYFSETQRNKGNFPGRFSGRQFSNSRSEMNVSTLELGDSALYLCASSLWGNTEAFFGQGTRLTVV.